This note documents a single T cell receptor beta chain sequence. Its antigen is unknown. In germline, CDR1 is LNHNV, CDR2 YYDKDF (reference sequence). The CDR3 spans 18 residues. V trimming: 0 bases; J trimming: 0 bases; junction bases outside the gene matches: 8. In the PCR, 60 Vbeta and 13 Jbeta primers were used. Sequencing was performed with immunoSEQ multiplex PCR; in TCRdb, only in-frame clones are kept and a portion is missing. This table holds roughly 120,000 clones, around 77% found once. The data were taken from a study of cytomegalovirus exposure and HLA in healthy donors. Whole-study findings and limits: In an earlier analysis, most TCR beta V segments were productive about 87% or about 30% of the time. Published work reported that the classifier diagnosed cytomegalovirus status with high specificity and sensitivity.

The clonotype originates from a woman in her twenties or thirties in good health and CMV-seropositive. Sequencing was performed on PBMCs. The chain uses TRBV15 and TRBJ1-5; TRBD1 aligns across 7 bases. The CDR3 bases are TGTGCCACCAGCAGAGAACAGGGGCAGGCCCTTAGCAATCAGCCCCAGCATTTT. Residues: CATSREQGQALSNQPQHF.